These T cell receptor beta chains were read from a single sample in a study of shared clonotypes between healthy human individuals. The table came from immunoSEQ multiplex PCR; TCRdb's copy has only in-frame clones and leaves some out. The sample contains approximately 2.4 million clones, 90% to 97% of which appear only once. Source material: naive CD4+ T cells sorted from blood. These receptors originate from a man aged 18 to 29 in good health. Both conserved end residues are part of each CDR3. The order of the fields is J gene, D gene, CDR3 length, clone size, V gene, CDR3 DNA, CDR3 protein. A D gene is named only where the DNA matches it firmly. Expanded clones get a size class; other rows say once, few or many, or leave the size out.

TRBJ2-7	.	13	.	TRBV5-8	TGTGCCAGCAGCTTGGGGTTGACCTACGAGCAGTACTTC	CASSLGLTYEQYF
TRBJ1-6	TRBD1	16	.	TRBV28	TGTGCCAGCAGACTCCGGGACAGGGGATTCCATTCACCCCTCCACTTT	CASRLRDRGFHSPLHF
TRBJ2-1	TRBD2	15	once	TRBV5-1	TGCGCCAGCAGCTTGCTGACTAGCGGCTACAATGAGCAGTTCTTC	CASSLLTSGYNEQFF
TRBJ1-1	.	16	.	TRBV19	TGTGCCAGTCGGGGGGGATTAGACACACAGGAGCCTGAAGCTTTCTTT	CASRGGLDTQEPEAFF
TRBJ2-5	TRBD2	16	.	TRBV5-1	TGCGCCAGCAGGGCCGGGACTAGCGGCTACCAAGAGACCCAGTACTTC	CASRAGTSGYQETQYF
TRBJ1-4	.	15	.	TRBV5-1	TGCGCCAGCAGCCCGGCTGGGGGCTACCTTGAAAAACTGTTTTTT	CASSPAGGYLEKLFF
TRBJ2-3	TRBD1	15	.	TRBV5-1	TGCGCCAGCAGCTTAGGGACAGGGGACGCAGATACGCAGTATTTT	CASSLGTGDADTQYF
TRBJ1-6	TRBD1	14	.	TRBV30	TGTGCCTGGGGCCGACAGGGAGAAGGATCACCCCTCCACTTT	CAWGRQGEGSPLHF
TRBJ2-3	TRBD2	16	.	TRBV5-1	TGCGCCAGCAGCCCCACTAGCGGGGTTAGCACAGATACGCAGTATTTT	CASSPTSGVSTDTQYF
TRBJ2-7	TRBD1	14	.	TRBV4-1	TGCGCCAGCAGCCCAATGGGACAGACCTACGAGCAGTACTTC	CASSPMGQTYEQYF
TRBJ1-2	TRBD1	16	.	TRBV4-3	TGCGCCAGCAGCCAAGGCGGGACAGGGGACACCTATGGCTACACCTTC	CASSQGGTGDTYGYTF
TRBJ2-1	TRBD2	15	.	TRBV7-9	TGTGCCAGCCTTTCTGTAGGGAGGGACTACAATGAGCAGTTCTTC	CASLSVGRDYNEQFF
TRBJ2-2	.	12	.	TRBV10-1	TGCGCCAGCAGTGACTGGACCGGGGAGCTGTTTTTT	CASSDWTGELFF
TRBJ2-2	TRBD1	14	.	TRBV6-5	TGTGCCAGCAGCCCGGGACAGGGGACCGGGGAGCTGTTTTTT	CASSPGQGTGELFF
TRBJ2-7	.	13	.	TRBV6-5	TGTGCCAGCAGACGCTCAGGGATCGGCGAGCAGTACTTC	CASRRSGIGEQYF
TRBJ1-6	.	15	.	TRBV5-4	TGTGCCAGCAGCTTGGGTCCAGGGCCGGATTCACCCCTCCACTTT	CASSLGPGPDSPLHF
TRBJ2-3	.	16	.	TRBV28	TGTGCCAGCAGTTTATTGGGTTCATCGGACACAGATACGCAGTATTTT	CASSLLGSSDTDTQYF
TRBJ1-1	.	13	.	TRBV6-1	TGTGCCAGCAGTGCCGGGGGTATTTTTGAAGCTTTCTTT	CASSAGGIFEAFF
TRBJ1-6	.	16	once	TRBV30	TGTGCCTGGAGGCGTGAAGGCGAGGGTTATAATTCACCCCTCCACTTT	CAWRREGEGYNSPLHF
TRBJ1-2	.	13	.	TRBV30	TGTGCCTGGAGTGTATCGGGCAACTATGGCTACACCTTC	CAWSVSGNYGYTF
TRBJ2-4	.	14	.	TRBV7-9	TGTGCCAGCAGCTTACGAGGACAGCAAAACATTCAGTACTTC	CASSLRGQQNIQYF
TRBJ2-7	.	13	.	TRBV11-2	TGTGCCAGCAGCCCTATTCGGGGAGGCGAGCAGTACTTC	CASSPIRGGEQYF
TRBJ2-2	.	15	few	TRBV5-6	TGTGCCAGCAGCTTGGCCTTGGGGTTCCCCGGGGAGCTGTTTTTT	CASSLALGFPGELFF
TRBJ2-7	TRBD1	14	.	TRBV18	TGTGCCAGCTCACCCACGACAGGGGGCTACGAGCAGTACTTC	CASSPTTGGYEQYF
TRBJ2-2	TRBD2	14	.	TRBV6-5	TGTGCCAGCAGTTATCAGCGGGGCACCGGGGAGCTGTTTTTT	CASSYQRGTGELFF
TRBJ1-2	.	12	.	TRBV25-1	TGTGCCAGCAGTGAACCTGGGAGAGGCTACACCTTC	CASSEPGRGYTF
TRBJ2-5	TRBD2	14	.	TRBV5-4	TGTGCCGTAGCTAGCGGGGGGGCCAAAGAGACCCAGTACTTC	CAVASGGAKETQYF
TRBJ2-7	TRBD2	15	.	TRBV9	TGTGCCAGCAGCGCAGGTTGGGCGGGGAGGGACGAGCAGTACTTC	CASSAGWAGRDEQYF
TRBJ1-3	.	17	.	TRBV5-1	TGCGCCAGCAGCTGGGGGAGCGGGAGAAACTCTGGAAACACCATATATTTT	CASSWGSGRNSGNTIYF
TRBJ2-7	TRBD2	17	.	TRBV7-9	TGTGCCAGCAGCTTTCTCTCCTGGGGGACTAGCTTGGTCGAGCAGTACTTC	CASSFLSWGTSLVEQYF
TRBJ1-2	.	14	.	TRBV4-3	TGCGCCAGCAGCCCAGATGGACAGAACTATGGCTACACCTTC	CASSPDGQNYGYTF
TRBJ1-6	.	14	.	TRBV7-2	TGTGCCAGCAGCGCGACTAGGGATGGGTCACCCCTCCACTTT	CASSATRDGSPLHF
TRBJ2-4	.	15	.	TRBV5-1	TGCGCCAGCAGCCCCGGGACCCCTTCGGGAAACATTCAGTACTTC	CASSPGTPSGNIQYF
TRBJ1-1	.	14	.	TRBV6-1	TGTGCCAGCAGTGAAGGTCCCCTGAACACTGAAGCTTTCTTT	CASSEGPLNTEAFF
TRBJ1-3	.	14	.	TRBV28	TGTGCCAGCAGCCTCGGCCAGCGGGCGGACACCATATATTTT	CASSLGQRADTIYF
TRBJ1-4	.	13	.	TRBV27	TGTGCCAGCAGACAGAGCTCTAATGAAAAACTGTTTTTT	CASRQSSNEKLFF
TRBJ2-1	.	12	.	TRBV15	TGTGCCACCAGCAGAGAGGTGGGTGAGCAGTTCTTC	CATSREVGEQFF
TRBJ2-3	TRBD2	15	.	TRBV2	TGTGCCAGCAGTGGAAGCGGGGGGCACACAGATACGCAGTATTTT	CASSGSGGHTDTQYF
TRBJ2-7	TRBD1	14	.	TRBV28	TGTGCCAGCAGGCGACAGGGAATCATCTACGAGCAGTACTTC	CASRRQGIIYEQYF
TRBJ1-6	.	10	.	TRBV20-1	TGCAGTGCTAGGCGTTCACCCCTCCACTTT	CSARRSPLHF
TRBJ2-3	TRBD2	16	.	TRBV5-1	TGCGCCAGCAGCTTGGCGCCCAGCGGGGGTGTAGATACGCAGTATTTT	CASSLAPSGGVDTQYF
TRBJ2-5	.	14	.	TRBV5-6	TGTGCCAGCAGCTTGCCCACAGGGAGCGAGACCCAGTACTTC	CASSLPTGSETQYF
TRBJ1-4	TRBD1	15	.	TRBV7-9	TGTGCCAGCACCCAGGCTGGGACAGCTAATGAAAAACTGTTTTTT	CASTQAGTANEKLFF
TRBJ2-2	.	15	once	TRBV5-8	TGTGCCAGCAGCTTGGGCGGGACGAACACCGGGGAGCTGTTTTTT	CASSLGGTNTGELFF
TRBJ1-1	.	12	once	TRBV6-5	TGTGCCAGCGGGACCCGCGACACTGAAGCTTTCTTT	CASGTRDTEAFF
TRBJ1-2	.	14	.	TRBV30	TGTGCCTGGAGTGCCCAAAAAAAACCCGATGGCTACACCTTC	CAWSAQKKPDGYTF
TRBJ2-7	TRBD1	15	.	TRBV7-2	TGTGCCAGCAGCTTGTGGACAGGGGCCTCCTACGAGCAGTACTTC	CASSLWTGASYEQYF
TRBJ2-7	TRBD1	14	.	TRBV11-2	TGTGCCAGCAGCTCTGTCACAGGGGCCTACGAGCAGTACTTC	CASSSVTGAYEQYF
TRBJ2-5	TRBD1	13	.	TRBV6-1	TGTGCCAGCAGCAGGACAGGCCAAGAGACCCAGTACTTC	CASSRTGQETQYF
TRBJ1-1	.	14	.	TRBV7-9	TGTGCCAGCAGCTTAGCGCCAGAGAACACTGAAGCTTTCTTT	CASSLAPENTEAFF